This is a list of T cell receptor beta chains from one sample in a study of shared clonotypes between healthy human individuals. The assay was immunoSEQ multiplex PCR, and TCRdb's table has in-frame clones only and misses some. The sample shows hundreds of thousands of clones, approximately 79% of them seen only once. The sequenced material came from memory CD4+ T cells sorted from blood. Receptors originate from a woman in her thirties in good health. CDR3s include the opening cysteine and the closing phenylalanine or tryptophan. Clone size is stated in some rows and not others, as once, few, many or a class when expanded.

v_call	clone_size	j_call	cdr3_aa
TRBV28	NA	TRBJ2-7	CASSSRVHNYEQYF
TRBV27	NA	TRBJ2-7	CASSLSWITSYEQYF
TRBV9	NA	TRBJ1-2	CASSVDHAGINGYTF
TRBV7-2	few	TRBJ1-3	CASSLGRSSGNTIYF
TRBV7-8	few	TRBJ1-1	CASSLQVMNTEAFF
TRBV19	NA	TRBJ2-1	CASSRRDRGYNEQFF
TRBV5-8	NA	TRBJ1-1	CASSYDRDTEAFF
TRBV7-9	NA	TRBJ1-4	CASSLSTTLGKKLFF
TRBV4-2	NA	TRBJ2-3	CASSQLLVGTDTQYF
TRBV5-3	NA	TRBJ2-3	CARSLFGGTDTQYF
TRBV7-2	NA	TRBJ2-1	CASGGREAGNEQFF
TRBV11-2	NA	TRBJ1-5	CASSFRGRKGDGNQPQHF
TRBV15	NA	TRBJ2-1	CATSRDDPRGNEQFF
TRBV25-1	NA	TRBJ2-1	CASSESGRQFF
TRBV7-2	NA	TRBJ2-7	CASSLEKREQYF
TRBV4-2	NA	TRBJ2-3	CASSQEGKATSSTDTQYF
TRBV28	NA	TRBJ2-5	CASSRGLFTQETQYF
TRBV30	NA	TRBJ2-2	CAWSRYRPGELFF
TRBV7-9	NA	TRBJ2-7	CASSLARAGGRSEQYF
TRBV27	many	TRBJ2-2	CASSLQGQVAGELFF
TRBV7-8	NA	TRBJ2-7	CASSSRQGSWEQYF
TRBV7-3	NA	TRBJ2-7	CASSPSSLTGAEQYF
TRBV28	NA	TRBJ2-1	CASNPTSGRSFF
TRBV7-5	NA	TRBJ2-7	CVRSLVPPGLLLYEQYF
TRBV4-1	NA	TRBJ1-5	CASSQGGGQPQHF
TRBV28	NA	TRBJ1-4	CASSFSGGLGQLFF
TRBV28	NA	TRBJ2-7	CASSRGSDYEQYF
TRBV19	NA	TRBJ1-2	CASTLDRGLSGYTF
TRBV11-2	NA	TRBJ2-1	CASSRTSTSYNEQFF
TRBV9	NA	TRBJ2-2	CASSVRTGELFF
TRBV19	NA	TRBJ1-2	CASRRQGSDGYTF
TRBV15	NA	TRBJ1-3	CATSRDRSMVNTIYF
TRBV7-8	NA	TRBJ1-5	CASSSNPGTGGSGNQPQHF
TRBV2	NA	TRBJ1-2	CASSLTRGGYTF
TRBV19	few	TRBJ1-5	CASSISWQTNNQPQHF
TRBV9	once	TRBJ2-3	CASSVGAGVEDTQYF
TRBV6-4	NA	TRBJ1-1	CASSAVGQGKSTEAFF
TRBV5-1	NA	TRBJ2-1	CASSLALRINSYNEQFF
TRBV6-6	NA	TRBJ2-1	CASSGTSGSVQFF
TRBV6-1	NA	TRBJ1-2	CASSGWTSQGARGYTF
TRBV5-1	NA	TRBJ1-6	CASSRQGKGNSPLHF
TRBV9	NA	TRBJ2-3	CASSVEASGITDTQYF
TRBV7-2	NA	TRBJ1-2	CASSSRRGLNYGYTF
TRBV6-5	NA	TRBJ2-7	CASSSLGRTYEQYF